The T cell receptor (beta chain) under discussion was sequenced for a study of metastatic and nonmetastatic thyroid tumors. V dropped 6 bases and J dropped 0; count of bases not matched to a gene: 16. The CDR3 runs to 20 residues. CDR1 and CDR2 (germline): MDHEN, SYDVKM. Broader study findings: Versus benign nodules, malignant thyroid tumors reportedly had significantly higher TCR beta diversity, in blood and tumor.

This clone occurred many times. The antigen remains undetermined. No treatment of any kind had been given to any patient before thyroid surgery. How the authors handled the data: The study took CDR3 differences across clinicopathological groups and made a distant-metastasis classifier for papillary thyroid cancer from them. TCRdb redid the clone calls on the PCR reads using MiXCR. What appears here as the V and J calls and clone size reflects TCRdb's work, not the paper's. The data contain about 59,000 clones, roughly 17% of them seen just once; the ten biggest clones take up roughly a tenth. Sequenced material: blood. The rearrangement links TRBV28 to TRBJ1-6, with TRBD1 identical over 8 bases. The receptor was isolated from a male donor with papillary thyroid cancer or a benign thyroid nodule (not recorded which). Some clones in this sample may be carry-over from other donors' samples. CDR3 protein: CASRTPRTGSGISYNSPLHF. In nucleotides, the CDR3 is TGTGCCAGCAGAACTCCGCGGACAGGGAGCGGCATCTCCTATAATTCACCCCTCCACTTT.